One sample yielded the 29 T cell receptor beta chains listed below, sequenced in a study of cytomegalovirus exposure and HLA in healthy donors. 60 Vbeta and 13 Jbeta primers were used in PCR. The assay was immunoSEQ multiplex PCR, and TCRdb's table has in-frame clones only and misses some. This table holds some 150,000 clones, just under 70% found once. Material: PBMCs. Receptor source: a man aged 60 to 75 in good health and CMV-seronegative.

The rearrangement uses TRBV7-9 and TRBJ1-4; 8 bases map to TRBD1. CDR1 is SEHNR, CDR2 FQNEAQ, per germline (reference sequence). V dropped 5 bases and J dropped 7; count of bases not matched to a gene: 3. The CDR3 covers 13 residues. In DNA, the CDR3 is TGTGCCAGCAGCCGACAGGGGTTTGAAAAACTGTTTTTT. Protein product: CASSRQGFEKLFF.

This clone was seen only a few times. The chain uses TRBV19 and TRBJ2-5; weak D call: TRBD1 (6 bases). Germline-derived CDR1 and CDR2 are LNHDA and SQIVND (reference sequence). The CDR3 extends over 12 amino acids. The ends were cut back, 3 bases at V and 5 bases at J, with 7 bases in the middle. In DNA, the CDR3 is TGTGCCAGTAGTATCCAGGGGGAGACCCAGTACTTC. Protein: CASSIQGETQYF.

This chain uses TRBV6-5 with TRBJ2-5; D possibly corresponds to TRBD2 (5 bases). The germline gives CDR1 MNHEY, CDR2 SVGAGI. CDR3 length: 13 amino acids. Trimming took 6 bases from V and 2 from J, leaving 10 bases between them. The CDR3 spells CASSRGLQETQYF. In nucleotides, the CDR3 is TGTGCCAGCAGCCGCGGGCTGCAAGAGACCCAGTACTTC.

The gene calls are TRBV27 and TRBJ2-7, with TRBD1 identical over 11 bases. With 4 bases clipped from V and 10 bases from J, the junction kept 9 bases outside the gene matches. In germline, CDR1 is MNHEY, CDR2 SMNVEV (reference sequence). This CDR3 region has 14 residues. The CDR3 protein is CASSYTSGTGGQYF. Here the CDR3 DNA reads TGTGCCAGCAGTTACACGTCCGGGACAGGGGGACAGTACTTC.

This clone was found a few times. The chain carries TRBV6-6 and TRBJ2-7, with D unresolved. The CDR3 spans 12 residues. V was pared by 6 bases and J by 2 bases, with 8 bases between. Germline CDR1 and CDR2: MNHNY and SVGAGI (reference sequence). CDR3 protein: CASRIEAYEQYF. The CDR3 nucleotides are TGTGCCAGCAGAATAGAAGCCTACGAGCAGTACTTC.

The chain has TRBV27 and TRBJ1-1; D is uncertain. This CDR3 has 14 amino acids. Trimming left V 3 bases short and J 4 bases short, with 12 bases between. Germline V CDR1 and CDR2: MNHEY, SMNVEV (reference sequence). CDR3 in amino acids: CASSFLGSTTEAFF. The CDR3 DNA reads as TGTGCCAGCAGTTTTTTGGGCAGTACCACTGAAGCTTTCTTT.

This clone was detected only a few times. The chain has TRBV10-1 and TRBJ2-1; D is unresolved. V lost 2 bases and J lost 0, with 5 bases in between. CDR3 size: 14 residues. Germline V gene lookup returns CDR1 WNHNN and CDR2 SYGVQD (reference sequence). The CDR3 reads CASSETPSYNEQFF. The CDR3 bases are TGCGCCAGCAGTGAGACTCCCTCCTACAATGAGCAGTTCTTC.

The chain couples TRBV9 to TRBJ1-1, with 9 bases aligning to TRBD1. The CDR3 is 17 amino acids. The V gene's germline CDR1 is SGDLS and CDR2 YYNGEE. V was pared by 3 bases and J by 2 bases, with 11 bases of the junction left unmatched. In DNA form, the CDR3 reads TGTGCCAGCAGCGGGGGACAGGGATGGGTGGGAAACACTGAAGCTTTCTTT. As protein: CASSGGQGWVGNTEAFF. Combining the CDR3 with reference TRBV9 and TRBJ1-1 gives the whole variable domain DSGVTQTPKHLITATGQRVTLRCSPRSGDLSVYWYQQSLDQGLQFLIQYYNGEERAKGNILERFSAQQFPDLHSELNLSSLELGDSALYFCASSGGQGWVGNTEAFFGQGTRLTVV.

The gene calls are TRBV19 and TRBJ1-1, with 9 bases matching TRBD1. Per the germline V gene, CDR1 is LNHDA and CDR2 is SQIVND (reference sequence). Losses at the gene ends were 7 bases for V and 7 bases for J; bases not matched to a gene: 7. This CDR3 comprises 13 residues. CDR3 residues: CASNPGQGLEAFF. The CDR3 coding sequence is TGTGCCAGTAACCCAGGACAGGGGCTTGAAGCTTTCTTT. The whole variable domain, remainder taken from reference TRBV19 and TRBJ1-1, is DGGITQSPKYLFRKEGQNVTLSCEQNLNHDAMYWYRQDPGQGLRLIYYSQIVNDFQKGDIAEGYSVSREKKESFPLTVTSAQKNPTAFYLCASNPGQGLEAFFGQGTRLTVV.

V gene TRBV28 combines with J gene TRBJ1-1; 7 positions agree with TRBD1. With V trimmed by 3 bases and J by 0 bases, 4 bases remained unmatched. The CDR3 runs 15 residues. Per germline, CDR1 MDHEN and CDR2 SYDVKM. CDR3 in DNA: TGTGCCAGCAGTTTTTGGGACAGCTTGAACACTGAAGCTTTCTTT. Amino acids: CASSFWDSLNTEAFF.

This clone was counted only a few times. The CDR3 DNA follows: TGTGCCAGCAGCGTAGCCTTTACAGGGATCTATGGCTACACCTTC. This sequence encodes CASSVAFTGIYGYTF. The chain has TRBV9 and TRBJ1-2; a possible D gene is TRBD1 (6 bases). The CDR3 length is 15 residues. Germline lookup yields CDR1 SGDLS and CDR2 YYNGEE. The ends were cut back, 0 bases at V and 4 bases at J, with 13 bases in the middle.

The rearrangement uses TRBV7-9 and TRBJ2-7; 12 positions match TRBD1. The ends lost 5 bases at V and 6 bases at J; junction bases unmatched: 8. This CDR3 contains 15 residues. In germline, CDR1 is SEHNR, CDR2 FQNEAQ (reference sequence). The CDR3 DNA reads TGTGCCAGCAGCCATCCCGGGGACAGGGGGCTCGAGCAGTACTTC. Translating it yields CASSHPGDRGLEQYF. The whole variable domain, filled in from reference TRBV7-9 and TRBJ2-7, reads DTGVSQNPRHKITKRGQNVTFRCDPISEHNRLYWYRQTLGQGPEFLTYFQNEAQLEKSRLLSDRFSAERPKGSFSTLEIQRTEQGDSAMYLCASSHPGDRGLEQYFGPGTRLTVT.

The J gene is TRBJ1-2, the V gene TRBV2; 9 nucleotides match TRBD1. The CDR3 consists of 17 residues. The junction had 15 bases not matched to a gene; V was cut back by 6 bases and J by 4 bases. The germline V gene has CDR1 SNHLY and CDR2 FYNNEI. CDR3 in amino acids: CASRLLPGQGGVYGYTF. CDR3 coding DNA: TGTGCCAGCAGACTCCTCCCGGGACAGGGAGGCGTCTATGGCTACACCTTC.

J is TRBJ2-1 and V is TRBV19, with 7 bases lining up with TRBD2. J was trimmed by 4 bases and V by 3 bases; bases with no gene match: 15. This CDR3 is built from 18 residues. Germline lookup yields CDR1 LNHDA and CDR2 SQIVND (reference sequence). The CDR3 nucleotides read TGTGCCAGTAGTATTGGACCGACTAGCCGGACCTTATACAATGAGCAGTTCTTC. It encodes CASSIGPTSRTLYNEQFF.

The CDR3 bases are TGTGCCAGCAGCCGGGCCTTTAGGGGAACAGATACGCAGTATTTT. It encodes CASSRAFRGTDTQYF. V gene TRBV7-9 combines with J gene TRBJ2-3; D possibly corresponds to TRBD1 (5 bases). The germline gives CDR1 SEHNR, CDR2 FQNEAQ (reference sequence). Trimming removed 5 bases from V and 3 bases from J, with 15 bases in between. This CDR3 is built from 15 residues.

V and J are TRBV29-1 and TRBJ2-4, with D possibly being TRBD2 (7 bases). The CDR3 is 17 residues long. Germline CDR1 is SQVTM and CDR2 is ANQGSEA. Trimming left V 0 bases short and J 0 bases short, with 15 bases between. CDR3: CSVEDRGGGLAKNIQYF. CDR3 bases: TGCAGCGTTGAAGATAGGGGGGGCGGCTTAGCCAAAAACATTCAGTACTTC.

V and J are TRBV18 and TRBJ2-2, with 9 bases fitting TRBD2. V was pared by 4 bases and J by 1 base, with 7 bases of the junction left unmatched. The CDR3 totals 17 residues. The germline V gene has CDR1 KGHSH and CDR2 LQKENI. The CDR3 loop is CASSLSTTSGNTGELFF. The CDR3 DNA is TGTGCCAGCTCACTCTCGACGACTAGCGGGAACACCGGGGAGCTGTTTTTT.

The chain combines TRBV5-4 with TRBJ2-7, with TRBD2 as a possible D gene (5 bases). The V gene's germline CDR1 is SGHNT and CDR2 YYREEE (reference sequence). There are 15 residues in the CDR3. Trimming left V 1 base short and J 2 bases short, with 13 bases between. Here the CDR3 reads CASSLTSGPPYEQYF. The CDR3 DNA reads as TGTGCCAGCAGCTTGACAAGCGGACCCCCCTACGAGCAGTACTTC.

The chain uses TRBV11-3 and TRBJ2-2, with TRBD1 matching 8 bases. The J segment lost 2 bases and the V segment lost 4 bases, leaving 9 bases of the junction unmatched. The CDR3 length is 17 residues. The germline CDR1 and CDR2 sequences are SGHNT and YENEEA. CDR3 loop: CASSSGTGIPNTGELFF. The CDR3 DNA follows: TGTGCCAGCAGCTCCGGGACAGGTATACCCAACACCGGGGAGCTGTTTTTT.

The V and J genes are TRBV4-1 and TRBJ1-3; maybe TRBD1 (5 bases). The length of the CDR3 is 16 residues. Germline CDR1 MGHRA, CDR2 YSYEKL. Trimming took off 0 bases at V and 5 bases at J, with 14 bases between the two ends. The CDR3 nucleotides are TGCGCCAGCAGCCAAGAGGAACGCAGGGCGAGAAACACCATATATTTT. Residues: CASSQEERRARNTIYF.

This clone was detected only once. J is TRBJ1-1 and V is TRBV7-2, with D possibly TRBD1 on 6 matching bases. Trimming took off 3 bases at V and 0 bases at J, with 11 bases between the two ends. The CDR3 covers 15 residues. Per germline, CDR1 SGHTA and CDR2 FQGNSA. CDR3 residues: CASSLGARMNTEAFF. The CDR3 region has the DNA TGTGCCAGCAGCTTGGGGGCACGGATGAACACTGAAGCTTTCTTT.

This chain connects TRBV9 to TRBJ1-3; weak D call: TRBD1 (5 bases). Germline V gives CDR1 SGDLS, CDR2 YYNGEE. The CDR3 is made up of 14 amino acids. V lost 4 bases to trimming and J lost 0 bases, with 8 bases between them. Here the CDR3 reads CASSSGSSGNTIYF. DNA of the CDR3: TGTGCCAGCAGCTCAGGGTCCTCTGGAAACACCATATATTTT.

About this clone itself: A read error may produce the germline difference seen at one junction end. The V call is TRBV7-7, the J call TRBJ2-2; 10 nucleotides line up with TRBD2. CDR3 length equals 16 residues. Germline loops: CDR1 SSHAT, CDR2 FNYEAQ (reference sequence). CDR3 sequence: CASSFASGSRAGELFF. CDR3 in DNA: TGTGCTAGCAGCTTTGCTAGCGGGAGTAGGGCCGGGGAGCTGTTTTTT.

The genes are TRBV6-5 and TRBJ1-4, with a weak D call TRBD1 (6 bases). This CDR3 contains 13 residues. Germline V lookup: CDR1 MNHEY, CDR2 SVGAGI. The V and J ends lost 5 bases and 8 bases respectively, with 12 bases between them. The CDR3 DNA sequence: TGTGCCAGCAGTGACAACCAGGGGGAAAAACTGTTTTTT. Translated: CASSDNQGEKLFF.

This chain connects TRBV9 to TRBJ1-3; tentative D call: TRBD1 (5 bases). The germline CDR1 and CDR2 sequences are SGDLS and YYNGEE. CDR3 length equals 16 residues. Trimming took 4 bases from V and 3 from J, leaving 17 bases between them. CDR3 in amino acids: CASSPRPVGDGNTIYF. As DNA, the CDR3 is TGTGCCAGCAGCCCCCGGCCCGTAGGGGATGGAAACACCATATATTTT.

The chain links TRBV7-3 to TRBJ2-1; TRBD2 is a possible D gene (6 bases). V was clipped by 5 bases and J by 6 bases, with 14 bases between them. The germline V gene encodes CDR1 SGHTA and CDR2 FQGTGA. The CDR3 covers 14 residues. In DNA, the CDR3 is TGTGCCAGCAGCCTTCCGGGACTCTCCAATGAGCAGTTCTTC. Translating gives CASSLPGLSNEQFF.

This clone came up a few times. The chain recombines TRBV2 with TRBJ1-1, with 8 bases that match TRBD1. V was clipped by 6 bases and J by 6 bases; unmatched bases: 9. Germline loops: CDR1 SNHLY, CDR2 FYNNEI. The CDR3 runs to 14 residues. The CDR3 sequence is CASRGDRTRAEAFF. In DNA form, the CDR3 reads TGTGCCAGCAGGGGGGACAGGACTAGGGCTGAAGCTTTCTTT.

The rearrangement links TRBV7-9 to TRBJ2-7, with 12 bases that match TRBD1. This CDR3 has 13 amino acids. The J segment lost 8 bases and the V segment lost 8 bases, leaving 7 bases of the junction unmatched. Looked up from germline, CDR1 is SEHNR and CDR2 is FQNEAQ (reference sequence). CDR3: CASESGTGGKQYF. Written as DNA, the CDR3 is TGTGCCAGCGAATCCGGGACAGGGGGCAAGCAGTACTTC.

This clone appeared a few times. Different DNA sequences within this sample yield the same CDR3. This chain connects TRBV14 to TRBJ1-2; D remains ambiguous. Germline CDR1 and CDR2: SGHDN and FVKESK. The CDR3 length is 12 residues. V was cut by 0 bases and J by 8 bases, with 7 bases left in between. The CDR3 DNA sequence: TGTGCCAGCAGCCAAGATCCAGGCGGCTACACCTTC. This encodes CASSQDPGGYTF.